This T cell receptor (beta chain) derives from a study of regulatory and conventional T cells in RAG deficiency. As to this clone: Its antigen is not identified.

The sorted conventional CD4+ T cells were CD25-low and CD127-high, with genomic DNA sequenced. Patients had RAG deficiency: one SCID, two Omenn, about 5 CID/atypical SCID. Regarding the study as a whole: Compared with controls, unique Treg TCR beta sequences dropped about 110-fold in Omenn syndrome and CID/AS.

The protocol was immunoSEQ multiplex PCR, while the TCRdb copy is restricted to in-frame clones and leaves out a portion. The data contain approximately 10,000 clones, over 85% of them seen just once; the ten biggest clones take up 1.4%. The CDR3 consists of 13 residues. Deletions cut 2 bases from V and 7 bases from J, with 11 bases between. Per germline, CDR1 ENHRY and CDR2 SYGVKD. The chain couples TRBV10-3 to TRBJ1-2; D possibly corresponds to TRBD1 (5 bases). The sequenced material came from CD4+ effector T cells sorted from blood. The sequence came from a human donor with RAG deficiency presenting as severe combined immunodeficiency. DNA for the CDR3: TGTGCCATCAGTGAGGTGGAAGGGGTTGGCTACACCTTC. Translating gives CAISEVEGVGYTF.